This T cell receptor beta chain emerged from a study of metastatic and nonmetastatic thyroid tumors. Original processing methods: It was from CDR3 differences across clinicopathological groups that a distant-metastasis classifier for papillary thyroid cancer was built. MiXCR reprocessed the PCR reads for TCRdb. The V and J calls shown here were made by TCRdb, not taken from the authors' results. The top ten hold under 9% of the sample, which has under 100,000 clones, around 7.8% seen once. From germline, CDR1 is SGHVS and CDR2 FNYEAQ. The CDR3 sequence is 18 residues long. J was trimmed by 0 bases and V by 5 bases; bases with no gene match: 6. This clone was counted a few times. Nobody among the patients had been given any treatment before thyroid surgery.

This clonotype was sampled from a female donor with papillary thyroid cancer or a benign thyroid nodule (not recorded which). Some clones in this sample may be carry-over from other donors' samples. This chain connects TRBV7-6 to TRBJ2-1, with 14 positions matching TRBD2. Sequenced: blood. CDR3 sequence reads: CASSHGLAGGFSYNEQFF. CDR3 nucleotides: TGTGCCAGCAGCCATGGACTAGCGGGGGGTTTCTCCTACAATGAGCAGTTCTTC.